The rows below give T cell receptor beta chains drawn from one sample of a study of neurological immune-mediated disorders. TCRdb called the 5' RACE reads again in MiXCR, with one record for every CDR3 protein. There are 50,000 to 70,000 distinct CDR3 sequences in the sample; over 2% occur only once, and around 3% lies in the top ten. Sequenced input: PBMCs. The receptors were sampled from a man aged 50-60 years with multiple sclerosis. The CDR3 runs from the conserved cysteine through the conserved F or W. D genes are given only for firm matches. Clone size appears in some rows only: once, few, many, or a class for an expanded clone.

J,size,V,D,DNA,CDR3
TRBJ2-3,few,TRBV7-3,TRBD1,TGTGCCAGCAGCCCGGGACAGTGGCAAGATACGCAGTATTTT,CASSPGQWQDTQYF
TRBJ2-7,few,TRBV4-3,NA,TGCGCCAGCAGCCAAGATCCGAAGGCAGGGGCCTACGAGCAGTACTTC,CASSQDPKAGAYEQYF
TRBJ1-5,many,TRBV20-1,NA,TGCAGCGGGGAGCCAGGCGGCAATCAGCCCCAGCATTTT,CSGEPGGNQPQHF
TRBJ1-3,many,TRBV20-1,NA,TGCAGTGCTAGAAGCTCTGGAAACACCATATATTTT,CSARSSGNTIYF
TRBJ1-6,many,TRBV7-2,NA,TGTGCCAGCAGTACAGGGAATTCACCCCTCCACTTT,CASSTGNSPLHF
TRBJ2-3,many,TRBV7-2,NA,TGTGCCAGCAGCTTAGCGGGGGCGACGGGGAGCACAGATACGCAGTATTTT,CASSLAGATGSTDTQYF
TRBJ2-7,many,TRBV20-1,TRBD1,TGCAGTGCTAGAGTGGGGACAGTTTACGAGCAGTACTTC,CSARVGTVYEQYF
TRBJ2-4,many,TRBV11-2,NA,TGTGCCAGCAGCGACGGGGAAGCCAAAAACATTCAGTACTTC,CASSDGEAKNIQYF
TRBJ1-4,many,TRBV20-1,NA,TGCAGTGCTAGAGATATTTTGGGACCTGCAACTAATGAAAAACTGTTTTTT,CSARDILGPATNEKLFF
TRBJ2-1,many,TRBV6-2/TRBV6-3,NA,TGTGCCAGCCGAAACGGGGTCCACAATGAGCAGTTCTTC,CASRNGVHNEQFF
TRBJ1-6,many,TRBV10-3,TRBD1,TGTGCTTCCAACAGGGAGGGGGCTAATTCACCCCTCCACTTT,CASNREGANSPLHF
TRBJ1-4,many,TRBV4-3,NA,TGCGCCAGCAGCCGACTTGGAGAAAAACTGTTTTTT,CASSRLGEKLFF
TRBJ2-1,NA,TRBV7-6,TRBD2,TGTGCCAACAGCTCCGGGAGGCCGTCCTACAATGAGCAGTTCTTC,CANSSGRPSYNEQFF
TRBJ2-5,many,TRBV5-1,NA,TGCGCCAGCAGCTTTAGCGGCGACGGGGAGACCCAGTACTTC,CASSFSGDGETQYF
TRBJ1-1,many,TRBV12-3/TRBV12-4,NA,TGTGCCAGCAGAAGAGGGATCCTGCTAACTGAAGCTTTCTTT,CASRRGILLTEAFF
TRBJ2-7,many,TRBV7-2,TRBD2,TGTGCCAGCAGCTGGACTAGCGGGGGGGCCGGCTACGAGCAGTACTTC,CASSWTSGGAGYEQYF
TRBJ1-2,many,TRBV3-1,NA,TGTGCCAGCAGCCAAGAGAACTTGAGCTACACCTTC,CASSQENLSYTF
TRBJ2-1,NA,TRBV14,NA,TGTGCCAGCAGCCAATTAATGCTTGGGTACAATGAGCAGTTCTTC,CASSQLMLGYNEQFF
TRBJ2-3,many,TRBV6-5,TRBD1,TGTGCCAGTCGAAGACAGGGGACAGATACGCAGTATTTT,CASRRQGTDTQYF
TRBJ2-7,many,TRBV29-1,NA,TGCAGCGTTGAGAAGGTAGGAACAGACTACGAGCAGTACTTC,CSVEKVGTDYEQYF
TRBJ2-7,many,TRBV10-3,TRBD2,TGTGCCATCAGTGAGCCCCCGGGCGGGGGCTCCTACGAGCAGTACTTC,CAISEPPGGGSYEQYF
TRBJ1-5,few,TRBV27,NA,TGTGCCAGCAGTGGCAGGGATAGCAATCAGCCCCAGCATTTT,CASSGRDSNQPQHF
TRBJ2-5,many,TRBV9,TRBD2,TGTGCCAGCAGCGTAGGAGCCGGGGGGGCCGCGAGAGAGACCCAGTACTTC,CASSVGAGGAARETQYF
TRBJ2-5,many,TRBV20-1,TRBD2,TGCAGTGCTAGAGATTTCCACGGGGGGGATAGGGAGACCCAGTACTTC,CSARDFHGGDRETQYF
TRBJ1-2,many,TRBV6-4,NA,TGTGCCAGCAGTGACTCGATCGGCTACACCTTC,CASSDSIGYTF
TRBJ2-1,many,TRBV29-1,NA,TGCAGCGTCCTACAGAGGATCCCGTTCAATGAGCAGTTCTTC,CSVLQRIPFNEQFF
TRBJ1-6,few,TRBV27,TRBD1,TGTGCCAGCAGTTTAGGGGACAGAGATTCAACCCTCAACTTT,CASSLGDRDSTLNF